A single sample gave rise to the 10 T cell receptor beta chains below, sequenced in a study of blood T cell repertoires in COVID-19. Clones were read by immunoSEQ multiplex PCR, and TCRdb kept only the in-frame ones, dropping some. The sample holds 150,000 to 200,000 clones; approximately 75% are singletons and the top ten take 11%. The sample was peripheral blood. The receptors here all came from a human donor in a cohort sampled during active COVID-19.

The chain carries TRBV27 and TRBJ2-7; 7 nucleotides agree with TRBD2. Germline CDR1 reads MNHEY; CDR2 reads SMNVEV (reference sequence). The J segment lost 3 bases and the V segment lost 8 bases, leaving 13 bases of the junction unmatched. The CDR3 covers 15 residues. CDR3 sequence reads: CASGRLTSTNYEQYF. As DNA, the CDR3 is TGTGCCAGCGGACGCTTGACTAGCACAAACTACGAGCAGTACTTC.

The rearrangement joins TRBV5-4 to TRBJ1-1; 8 positions agree with TRBD1. V was pared by 0 bases and J by 4 bases, with 8 bases of the junction left unmatched. The CDR3 has 16 amino acids. CDR1 SGHNT and CDR2 YYREEE come from the germline V gene (reference sequence). CDR3 bases: TGTGCCAGCAGCTTGGAAGGACAGGGTGGTACCACTGAAGCTTTCTTT. Its protein product is CASSLEGQGGTTEAFF. The entire variable domain, with the rest obtained from reference TRBV5-4 and TRBJ1-1, is as follows: ETGVTQSPTHLIKTRGQQVTLRCSSQSGHNTVSWYQQALGQGPQFIFQYYREEENGRGNFPPRFSGLQFPNYSSELNVNALELDDSALYLCASSLEGQGGTTEAFFGQGTRLTVV.

V gene TRBV19 combines with J gene TRBJ2-5; D is ambiguous. From germline, CDR1 is LNHDA and CDR2 SQIVND (reference sequence). This CDR3 has 12 amino acids. V lost 5 bases, J lost 4 bases, and 8 bases lay in between. CDR3 DNA sequence: TGTGCCAGTAGTGTAGGCGCAGAGACCCAGTACTTC. The encoded protein is CASSVGAETQYF.

The V call is TRBV5-1, the J call TRBJ2-3; 8 bases fit TRBD2. After removal of 2 bases from V and 1 base from J, the junction contained 3 bases not matched to a gene. Germline V gene lookup returns CDR1 SGHRS and CDR2 YFSETQ. CDR3 length: 15 residues. CDR3 amino acids: CASSFLAGRTDTQYF. The DNA of the CDR3 is TGCGCCAGCAGCTTTCTAGCGGGTCGCACAGATACGCAGTATTTT.

The chain couples TRBV28 to TRBJ2-1; TRBD2 agrees at 11 bases. After removal of 5 bases from V and 10 bases from J, the junction contained 1 base not matched to a gene. The CDR3 is made up of 12 amino acids. The germline CDR1 and CDR2 sequences are MDHEN and SYDVKM. The CDR3 DNA reads TGTGCCAGCAGTCTAGCGGGAGGCGAGCAGTTCTTC. This gives the protein CASSLAGGEQFF.

The V gene is TRBV27, the J gene TRBJ1-1; D is unresolved. The CDR3 is 14 residues long. Germline CDR1 is MNHEY and CDR2 is SMNVEV (reference sequence). V lost 3 bases to trimming and J lost 3 bases, with 11 bases between them. The CDR3 coding sequence is TGTGCCAGCAGTTTGTCTGATGCGTACACTGAAGCTTTCTTT. Its translation: CASSLSDAYTEAFF.

This clone came up many times. V gene TRBV4-3 combines with J gene TRBJ1-6; 7 bases match TRBD1. Germline CDR1 and CDR2: LGHNA and YSLEER. This CDR3 is 14 amino acids long. After removal of 0 bases from V and 11 bases from J, the junction contained 4 bases not matched to a gene. Here the CDR3 DNA reads TGCGCCAGCAGCCAAGACAGGGGGAGGACACCCCTCCACTTT. Its translation is CASSQDRGRTPLHF.

The chain recombines TRBV5-8 with TRBJ2-1; 8 bases agree with TRBD2. Germline V gives CDR1 SGHTS, CDR2 YDEGEE. The J segment lost 0 bases and the V segment lost 3 bases, leaving 14 bases of the junction unmatched. This CDR3 is 19 amino acids long. This CDR3 is CASSWTTSARPSSYNEQFF. Written as DNA, the CDR3 is TGTGCCAGCAGCTGGACGACTAGCGCGAGACCCAGCTCCTACAATGAGCAGTTCTTC.

V usage is TRBV7-9 and J usage is TRBJ1-2; tentatively, D is TRBD1 (5 bases). V was shortened by 1 base and J by 10 bases, with 10 bases between the two germline ends. The germline V gene has CDR1 SEHNR and CDR2 FQNEAQ (reference sequence). CDR3 length: 12 amino acids. This chain's CDR3 is CASSLDRRAYTF. The CDR3 nucleotides are TGTGCCAGCAGCTTAGACCGCAGGGCCTACACCTTC.

The rearrangement joins TRBV6-5 to TRBJ2-7; D gene ambiguous. The CDR3 is 11 amino acids. Germline values: CDR1 MNHEY, CDR2 SVGAGI. V lost 6 bases, J lost 2 bases, and 5 bases lay in between. CDR3 amino acids: CASRSTYEQYF. Here the CDR3 DNA reads TGTGCCAGCAGGTCCACCTACGAGCAGTACTTC.